This T cell receptor beta chain originates from a study of T cells after yellow fever vaccination. General study points: A minor fraction of clonotypes spanned both CD4 and CD8 compartments.

On this clonotype: Its target is unknown.

By 5'RACE template switching, TCR cDNA was produced, with a universal primer site and UMIs added in the process. TCRdb reprocessed the 5' RACE reads via MiXCR and lists one record per CDR3 protein. The data hold under 300,000 distinct CDR3 sequences, with less than 9% observed a single time. The germline V gene encodes CDR1 MNHEY and CDR2 SVGEGT. V gave up 8 bases and J gave up 7 bases, with 20 bases separating them. The CDR3 sequence is 15 residues long. The receptor comes from a man younger than 40 who received the YFV17D yellow fever vaccine. This specimen consisted of CD4+ T cells sorted from PBMCs, obtained 15 days after the yellow fever booster vaccination. J is TRBJ1-4 and V is TRBV6-2 or TRBV6-3; D perhaps matches TRBD1 (6 bases). In DNA form, the CDR3 reads TGTGCCAGCCGCACCTCGGGGGGCGGTGGTGAAAAACTGTTTTTT. Translated, it gives CASRTSGGGGEKLFF.